The present T cell receptor beta chain was sequenced within a study of T cell responses to AZD1222 COVID-19 vaccine. Looking at the study overall: The study pooled second doses at about 4 or about 12 weeks. Study conclusions and caveats: All repertoire sampling was performed exclusively after the peak T cell response. Donors were chiefly white British, with a greater number of females, and clonal diversity was perhaps underestimated.

Repertoires were generated with immunoSEQ multiplex PCR, while TCRdb's copy carries only in-frame clones and drops some. The table lists 150,000 to 200,000 clones, 75% to 90% of them singletons. A word on this clone: Its antigen is as yet unknown.

The sequence derives from an adult in good health. This material consisted of peripheral blood, taken on day 0 of AZD1222 vaccination.

The CDR3 region is CASSQDGLISTDTQYF. DNA for the CDR3: TGTGCCAGCAGCCAAGATGGACTAATTAGCACAGATACGCAGTATTTT. V and J are TRBV14 and TRBJ2-3; tentatively, D is TRBD2 (6 bases). Per the germline V gene, CDR1 is SGHDN and CDR2 is FVKESK. V gave up 0 bases and J gave up 0 bases, with 10 bases separating them. The CDR3 runs to 16 residues.